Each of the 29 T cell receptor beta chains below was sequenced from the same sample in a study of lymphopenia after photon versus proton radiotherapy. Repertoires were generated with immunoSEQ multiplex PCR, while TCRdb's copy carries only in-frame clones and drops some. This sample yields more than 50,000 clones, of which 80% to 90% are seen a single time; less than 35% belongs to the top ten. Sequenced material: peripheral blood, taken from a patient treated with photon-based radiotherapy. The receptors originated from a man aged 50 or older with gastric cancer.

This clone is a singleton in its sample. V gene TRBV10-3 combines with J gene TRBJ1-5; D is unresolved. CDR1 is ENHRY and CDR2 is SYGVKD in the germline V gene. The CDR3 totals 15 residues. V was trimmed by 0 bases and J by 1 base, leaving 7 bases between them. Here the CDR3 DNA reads TGTGCCATCAGTGAGTCGACCATGAGCAATCAGCCCCAGCATTTT. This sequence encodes CAISESTMSNQPQHF.

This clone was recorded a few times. Here the CDR3 reads CASIDRDREETQYF. For the CDR3, the DNA is TGTGCCAGCATTGACAGGGATCGGGAAGAGACCCAGTACTTC. The chain recombines TRBV6-5 with TRBJ2-5; 7 nucleotides line up with TRBD1. The germline V gene has CDR1 MNHEY and CDR2 SVGAGI. With 7 bases clipped from V and 3 bases from J, the junction kept 8 bases outside the gene matches. The CDR3 has 14 amino acids.

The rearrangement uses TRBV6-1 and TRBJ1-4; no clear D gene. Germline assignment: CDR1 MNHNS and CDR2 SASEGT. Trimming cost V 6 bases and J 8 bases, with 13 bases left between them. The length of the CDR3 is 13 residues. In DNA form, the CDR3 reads TGTGCCAGCAGAAGACCCTCGGGGGAAAAACTGTTTTTT. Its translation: CASRRPSGEKLFF.

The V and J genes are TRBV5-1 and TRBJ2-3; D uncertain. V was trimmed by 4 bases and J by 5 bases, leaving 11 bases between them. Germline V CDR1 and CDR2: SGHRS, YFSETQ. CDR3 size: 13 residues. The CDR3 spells CASSAQYGDTQYF. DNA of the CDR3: TGCGCCAGCAGCGCCCAGTACGGAGATACGCAGTATTTT.

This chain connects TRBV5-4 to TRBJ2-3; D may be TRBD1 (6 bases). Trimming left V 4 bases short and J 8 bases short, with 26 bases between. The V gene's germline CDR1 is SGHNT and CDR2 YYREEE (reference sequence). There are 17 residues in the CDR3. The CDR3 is CASSPGLARDTQITQYF. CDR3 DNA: TGTGCCAGCAGCCCGGGGCTGGCGAGGGACACTCAGATTACGCAGTATTTT.

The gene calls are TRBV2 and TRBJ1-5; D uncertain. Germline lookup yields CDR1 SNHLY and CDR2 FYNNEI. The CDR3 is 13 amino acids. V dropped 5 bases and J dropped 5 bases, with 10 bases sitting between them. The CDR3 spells CASSTRGDQPQHF. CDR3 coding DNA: TGTGCCAGCAGTACTCGGGGAGATCAGCCCCAGCATTTT.

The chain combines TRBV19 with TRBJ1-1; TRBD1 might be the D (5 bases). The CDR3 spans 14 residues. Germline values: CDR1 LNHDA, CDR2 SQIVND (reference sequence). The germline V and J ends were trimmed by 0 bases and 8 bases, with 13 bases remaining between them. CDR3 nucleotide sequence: TGTGCCAGTAGTATAGACGTCAGGGTTGGAGAAGCTTTCTTT. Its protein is CASSIDVRVGEAFF.

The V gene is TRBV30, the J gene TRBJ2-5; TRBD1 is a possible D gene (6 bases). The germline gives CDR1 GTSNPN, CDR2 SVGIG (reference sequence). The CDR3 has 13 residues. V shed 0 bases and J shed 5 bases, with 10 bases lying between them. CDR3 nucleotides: TGTGCCTGGAGTGTTCAGGGGACGGAGACCCAGTACTTC. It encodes CAWSVQGTETQYF.

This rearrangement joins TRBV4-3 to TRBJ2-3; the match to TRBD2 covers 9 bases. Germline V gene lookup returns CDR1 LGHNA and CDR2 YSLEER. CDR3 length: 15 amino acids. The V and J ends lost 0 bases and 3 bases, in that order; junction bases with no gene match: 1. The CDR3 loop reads CASSQELAGTDTQYF. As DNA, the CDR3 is TGCGCCAGCAGCCAAGAACTAGCGGGTACAGATACGCAGTATTTT.

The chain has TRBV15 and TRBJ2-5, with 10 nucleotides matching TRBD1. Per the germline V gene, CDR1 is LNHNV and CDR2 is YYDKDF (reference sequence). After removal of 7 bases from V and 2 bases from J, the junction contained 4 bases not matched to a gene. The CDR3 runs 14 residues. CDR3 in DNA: TGTGCCACCACCCGGGACAGGGGACAAGAGACCCAGTACTTC. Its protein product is CATTRDRGQETQYF.

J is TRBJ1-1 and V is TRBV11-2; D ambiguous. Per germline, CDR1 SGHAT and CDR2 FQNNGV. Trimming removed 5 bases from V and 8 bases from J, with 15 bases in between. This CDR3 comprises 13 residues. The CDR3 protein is CASSDWRSGEAFF. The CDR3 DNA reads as TGTGCCAGCAGCGACTGGAGAAGTGGCGAAGCTTTCTTT.

CDR3 bases: TGTGCCAGCACCTCCCCAGGGACTCTCTCTGGAAACACCATATATTTT. It codes for CASTSPGTLSGNTIYF. This sequence joins TRBV7-9 and TRBJ1-3; perhaps TRBD1 as D (5 bases). CDR1 and CDR2 from the germline V gene are SEHNR and FQNEAQ (reference sequence). Trimming cost V 7 bases and J 0 bases, with 16 bases left between them. CDR3 length equals 16 residues. Combining the CDR3 with reference TRBV7-9 and TRBJ1-3 gives the whole variable domain DTGVSQNPRHKITKRGQNVTFRCDPISEHNRLYWYRQTLGQGPEFLTYFQNEAQLEKSRLLSDRFSAERPKGSFSTLEIQRTEQGDSAMYLCASTSPGTLSGNTIYFGEGSWLTVV.

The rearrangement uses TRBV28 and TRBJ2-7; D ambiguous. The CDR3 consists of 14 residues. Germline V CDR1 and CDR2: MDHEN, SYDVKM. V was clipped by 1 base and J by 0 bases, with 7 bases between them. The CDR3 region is CASSLSEFSYEQYF. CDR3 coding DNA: TGTGCCAGCAGTTTATCTGAGTTCTCCTACGAGCAGTACTTC.

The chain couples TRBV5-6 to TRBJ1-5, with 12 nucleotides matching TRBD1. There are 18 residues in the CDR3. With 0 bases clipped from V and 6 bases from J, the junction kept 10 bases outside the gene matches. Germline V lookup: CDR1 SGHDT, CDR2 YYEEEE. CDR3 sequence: CASSLVGTGGLDGQPQHF. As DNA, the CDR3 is TGTGCCAGCAGCTTGGTGGGGACAGGGGGCTTAGATGGTCAGCCCCAGCATTTT.

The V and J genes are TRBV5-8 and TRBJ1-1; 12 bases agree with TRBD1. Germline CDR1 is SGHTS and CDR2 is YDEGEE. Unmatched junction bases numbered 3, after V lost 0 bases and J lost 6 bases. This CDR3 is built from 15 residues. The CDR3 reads CASSLGDRGLAEAFF. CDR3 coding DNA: TGTGCCAGCAGCTTGGGGGACAGGGGGCTCGCTGAAGCTTTCTTT.

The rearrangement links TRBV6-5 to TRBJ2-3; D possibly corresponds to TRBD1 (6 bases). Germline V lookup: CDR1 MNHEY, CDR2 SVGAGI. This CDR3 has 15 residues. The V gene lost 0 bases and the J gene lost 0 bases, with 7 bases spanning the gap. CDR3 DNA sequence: TGTGCCAGCAGTTACTCGACAGGTAGCACAGATACGCAGTATTTT. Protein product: CASSYSTGSTDTQYF.

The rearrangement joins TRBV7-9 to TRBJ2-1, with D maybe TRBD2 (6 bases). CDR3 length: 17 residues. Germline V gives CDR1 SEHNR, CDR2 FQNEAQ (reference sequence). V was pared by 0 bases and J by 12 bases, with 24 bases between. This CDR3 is CASSLAQTRGSTMRQFF. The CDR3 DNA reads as TGTGCCAGCAGCTTAGCCCAGACTAGGGGTTCTACAATGAGGCAGTTCTTC.

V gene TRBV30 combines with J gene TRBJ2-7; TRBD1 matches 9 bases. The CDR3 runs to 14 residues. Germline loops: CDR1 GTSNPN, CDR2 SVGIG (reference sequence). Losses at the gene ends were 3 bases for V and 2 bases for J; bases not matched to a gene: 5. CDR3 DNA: TGTGCCTGGAGCCGGACAGGGGTAGCCTACGAGCAGTACTTC. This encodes CAWSRTGVAYEQYF.

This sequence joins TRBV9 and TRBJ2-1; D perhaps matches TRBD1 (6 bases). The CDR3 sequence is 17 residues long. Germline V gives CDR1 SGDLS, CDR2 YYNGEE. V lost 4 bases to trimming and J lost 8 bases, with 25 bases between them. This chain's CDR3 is CASSQANRGLQHHEQFF. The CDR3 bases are TGTGCCAGCAGCCAAGCGAATAGGGGGTTACAGCACCATGAGCAGTTCTTC. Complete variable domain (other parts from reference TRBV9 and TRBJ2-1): DSGVTQTPKHLITATGQRVTLRCSPRSGDLSVYWYQQSLDQGLQFLIQYYNGEERAKGNILERFSAQQFPDLHSELNLSSLELGDSALYFCASSQANRGLQHHEQFFGPGTRLTVL.

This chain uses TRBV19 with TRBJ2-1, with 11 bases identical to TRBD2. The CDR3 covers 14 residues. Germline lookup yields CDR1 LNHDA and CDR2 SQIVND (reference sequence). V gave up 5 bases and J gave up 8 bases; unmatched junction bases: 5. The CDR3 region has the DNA TGTGCCAGTAGTCTCCAGACTAGCGGGGATGAGCAGTTCTTC. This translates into CASSLQTSGDEQFF.

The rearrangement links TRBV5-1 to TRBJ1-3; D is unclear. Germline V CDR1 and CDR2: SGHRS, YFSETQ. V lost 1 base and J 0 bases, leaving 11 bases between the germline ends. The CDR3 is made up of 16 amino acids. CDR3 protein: CASSLTEYLSGNTIYF. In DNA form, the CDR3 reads TGCGCCAGCAGCTTGACAGAGTACCTCTCTGGAAACACCATATATTTT.

Here the CDR3 DNA reads TGTGCCAGCAGTTCGGACCCGAGACTCTACGAGCAGTACTTC. Translating it yields CASSSDPRLYEQYF. The rearrangement uses TRBV7-6 and TRBJ2-7; D remains ambiguous. The V gene lost 6 bases and the J gene lost 3 bases, with 15 bases spanning the gap. The V gene's germline CDR1 is SGHVS and CDR2 FNYEAQ. CDR3 length equals 14 residues.

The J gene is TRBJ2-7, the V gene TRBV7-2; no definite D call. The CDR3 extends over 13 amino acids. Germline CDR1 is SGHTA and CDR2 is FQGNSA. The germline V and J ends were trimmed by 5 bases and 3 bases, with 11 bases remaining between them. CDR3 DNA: TGTGCCAGCAGCATCGACCAGAGCTACGAGCAGTACTTC. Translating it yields CASSIDQSYEQYF.

CDR3: CAWRKDGPGGALHF. The DNA of the CDR3 is TGTGCCTGGAGGAAGGACGGCCCGGGGGGGGCCCTCCACTTT. The chain uses TRBV30 and TRBJ1-6; weak D call: TRBD1 (5 bases). Germline values: CDR1 GTSNPN, CDR2 SVGIG (reference sequence). The CDR3 extends over 14 amino acids. The V and J ends lost 3 bases and 14 bases respectively, with 20 bases between them.

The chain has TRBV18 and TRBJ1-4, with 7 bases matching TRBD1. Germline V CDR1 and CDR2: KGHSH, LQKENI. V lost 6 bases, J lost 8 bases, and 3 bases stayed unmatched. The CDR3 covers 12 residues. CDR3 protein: CASSSDREKLFF. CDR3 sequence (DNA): TGTGCCAGCTCCTCGGACAGGGAAAAACTGTTTTTT.

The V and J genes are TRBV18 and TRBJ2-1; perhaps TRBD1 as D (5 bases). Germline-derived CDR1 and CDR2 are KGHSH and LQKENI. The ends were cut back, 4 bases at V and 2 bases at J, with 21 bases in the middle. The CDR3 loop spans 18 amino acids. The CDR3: CASSLGHVGADPYNEQFF. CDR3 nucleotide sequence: TGTGCCAGCTCACTCGGCCACGTAGGGGCAGATCCCTACAATGAGCAGTTCTTC.

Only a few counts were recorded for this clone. The chain's CDR3 is CASSPGDTEAFF. The CDR3 DNA sequence: TGTGCCAGCAGCCCGGGAGACACTGAAGCTTTCTTT. The V call is TRBV9, the J call TRBJ1-1, with no clear D. This CDR3 comprises 12 residues. Trimming pared 4 bases from V and 3 bases from J, leaving 7 bases between. CDR1 and CDR2 (germline): SGDLS, YYNGEE.

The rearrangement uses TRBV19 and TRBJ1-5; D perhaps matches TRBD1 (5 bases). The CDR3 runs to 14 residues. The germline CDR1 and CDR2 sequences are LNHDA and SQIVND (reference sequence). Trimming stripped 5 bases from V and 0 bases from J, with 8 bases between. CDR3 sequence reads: CASSFGASNQPQHF. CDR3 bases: TGTGCCAGTAGTTTCGGGGCTAGCAATCAGCCCCAGCATTTT.

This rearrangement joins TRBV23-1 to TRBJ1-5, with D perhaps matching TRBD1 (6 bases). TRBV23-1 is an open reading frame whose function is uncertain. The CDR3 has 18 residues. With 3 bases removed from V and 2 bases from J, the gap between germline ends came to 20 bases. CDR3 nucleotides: TGCGCCAGCAGTCAGGGTGGAACAGGGAGGAAAGGCAATCAGCCCCAGCATTTT. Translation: CASSQGGTGRKGNQPQHF.